This T cell receptor beta chain was captured by sequencing in a study of cytomegalovirus exposure and HLA in healthy donors. The PCR used 60 Vbeta and 13 Jbeta primers. The table came from immunoSEQ multiplex PCR; TCRdb's copy has only in-frame clones and leaves some out. Of approximately 70,000 clones in the sample, around 70% were seen once. Looked up from germline, CDR1 is SGHTA and CDR2 is FQGNSA. V lost 5 bases to trimming and J lost 4 bases, with 14 bases between them. This CDR3 is 14 amino acids long. The origin of this receptor is a woman aged 25 to 45 in good health and CMV-seropositive. The chain links TRBV7-2 to TRBJ1-2, with TRBD1 as a possible D gene (5 bases). The source material was PBMCs. CDR3 residues: CASSPDSISYGYTF. Here the CDR3 DNA reads TGTGCCAGCAGCCCCGACAGCATAAGCTATGGCTACACCTTC.